This T cell receptor beta chain was obtained from a study of Siglec-9 on CD8 T cells in melanoma (dated by TCRdb to about 2019). A note on the overall study: Siglec-9 expression on CD8+ T cells and the role of Siglec-9 in regulating T cells in the melanoma tumor microenvironment were investigated in the study. What the study reported, not specific to this receptor: Siglec-9 was reported to mark and regulate an effector memory CD8+ T-cell subset that appeared to accumulate within melanoma tumors.

The library was generated by the immunoSEQ multiplex PCR assay. Held by TCRdb, this immuneACCESS table contains in-frame sequences only and omits some clones. Under half of the omission traces to an unresolved V gene where checked; the cause of the rest is unknown. Recorded for this sample are tens of thousands of clones; approximately 80% of them occurred a single time. The top ten hold under 6.5% of the sample. Of note for this clone: The target of this receptor is not known. Qualities for individual bases were not recorded, and no much larger clone is one base off.

CDR3 length: 13 amino acids, cysteine to phenylalanine. CDR3 DNA is the only sequence kept; it has 39 bases, read in frame from the first base. Trimming at the junction amounts to 7 bases on V and 1 base on J, and the germline ends lie 7 bases apart. The germline V gene (reference sequence) gives CDR1 as LNHDA and CDR2 as SQIVND. The receptor was derived from a human donor in good health. Recombination linked TRBV19 to TRBJ2-2, with the D segment identity uncertain. Sequences were obtained from Siglec-9- CD8+ T cells sorted from blood. Per the publication, the cell subset or site label means: CD8 T cells lacking Siglec-9. The CDR3 amino acid sequence is: CASTRRNTGELFF. In nucleotides, the sequence is TGTGCCAGTACGCGACGGAACACCGGGGAGCTGTTTTTT.